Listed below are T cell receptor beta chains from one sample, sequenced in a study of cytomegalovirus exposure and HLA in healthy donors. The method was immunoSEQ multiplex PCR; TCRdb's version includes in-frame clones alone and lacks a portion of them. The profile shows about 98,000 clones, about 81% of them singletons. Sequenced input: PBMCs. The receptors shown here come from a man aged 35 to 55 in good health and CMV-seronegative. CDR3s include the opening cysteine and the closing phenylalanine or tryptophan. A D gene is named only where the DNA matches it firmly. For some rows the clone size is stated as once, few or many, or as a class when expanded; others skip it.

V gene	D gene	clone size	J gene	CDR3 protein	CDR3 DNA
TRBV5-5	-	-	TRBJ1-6	CASSVTGKGSPLHF	TGTGCCAGCAGCGTCACAGGGAAGGGCTCACCCCTCCACTTT
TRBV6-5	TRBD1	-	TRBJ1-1	CASSYTGGFTEAFF	TGTGCCAGCAGTTACACAGGGGGGTTCACTGAAGCTTTCTTT
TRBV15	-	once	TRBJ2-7	CATSRDLSYEQYF	TGTGCCACCAGCAGAGACTTGTCCTACGAGCAGTACTTC
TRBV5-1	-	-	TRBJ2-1	CASSLALTVLSYNEQFF	TGCGCCAGCAGCTTGGCCTTGACAGTTCTTTCCTACAATGAGCAGTTCTTC
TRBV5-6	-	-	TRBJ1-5	CASSSGGGGFGQPQHF	TGTGCCAGCAGCTCGGGAGGGGGGGGCTTCGGTCAGCCCCAGCATTTT
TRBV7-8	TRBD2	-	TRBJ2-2	CASSLAHSGGGGELFF	TGTGCCAGCAGCTTAGCCCATAGCGGGGGAGGCGGGGAGCTGTTTTTT
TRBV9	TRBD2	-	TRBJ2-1	CASSAPSGGDFTPTYNEQFF	TGTGCCAGCAGCGCTCCTAGCGGGGGGGATTTCACCCCTACATACAATGAGCAGTTCTTC
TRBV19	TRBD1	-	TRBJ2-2	CAARDRTNTGELFF	TGTGCCGCCCGGGACAGGACGAACACCGGGGAGCTGTTTTTT
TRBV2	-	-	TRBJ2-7	CASSVQYEQYF	TGTGCCAGCAGCGTACAGTACGAGCAGTACTTC
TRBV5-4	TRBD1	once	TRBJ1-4	CASSSHRDRGRNNEKLFF	TGTGCCAGCAGCTCCCACCGGGACAGGGGGCGCAATAATGAAAAACTGTTTTTT
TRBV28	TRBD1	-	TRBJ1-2	CASSLTGGELVHYGYTF	TGTGCCAGCAGTTTGACAGGGGGCGAACTGGTACACTATGGCTACACCTTC
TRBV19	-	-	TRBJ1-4	CASRYRVDEKLFF	TGTGCCAGTAGATACAGGGTTGATGAAAAACTGTTTTTT
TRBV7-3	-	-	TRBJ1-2	CASSLRAGNYGYTF	TGTGCCAGCAGCTTAAGGGCAGGGAACTATGGCTACACCTTC
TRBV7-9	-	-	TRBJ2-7	CASSLGTYEQYF	TGTGCCAGCAGCTTAGGCACATACGAGCAGTACTTC
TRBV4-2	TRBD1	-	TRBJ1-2	CASSQTPQGGYGYTF	TGTGCCAGCAGCCAAACTCCACAGGGGGGGTATGGCTACACCTTC
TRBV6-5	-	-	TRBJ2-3	CASSPPKGATDTQYF	TGTGCCAGCAGCCCCCCCAAAGGGGCCACAGATACGCAGTATTTT
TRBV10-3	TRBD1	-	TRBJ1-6	CAISEGQGVRSNSPLHF	TGTGCCATCAGTGAGGGACAGGGCGTACGTTCGAATTCACCCCTCCACTTT
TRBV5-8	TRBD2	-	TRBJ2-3	CASSKDAIAGRTDTQYF	TGTGCCAGCAGCAAGGACGCCATAGCGGGGCGCACAGATACGCAGTATTTT
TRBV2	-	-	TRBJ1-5	CASSEMGRRGNQPQHF	TGTGCCAGCAGTGAAATGGGGCGTCGAGGCAATCAGCCCCAGCATTTT
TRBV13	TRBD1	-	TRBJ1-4	CASSVNRGREKLFF	TGTGCCAGCAGCGTTAACAGGGGTAGGGAAAAACTGTTTTTT
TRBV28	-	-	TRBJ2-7	CASSLTVTYEQYF	TGTGCCAGCAGTTTGACAGTAACCTACGAGCAGTACTTC
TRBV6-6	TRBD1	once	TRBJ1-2	CASSFSGGDSYTF	TGTGCCAGCAGTTTTTCAGGGGGTGATAGCTACACCTTC
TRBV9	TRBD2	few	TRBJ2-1	CASSVASGGYNEQFF	TGTGCCAGCAGCGTGGCTAGCGGGGGTTACAATGAGCAGTTCTTC
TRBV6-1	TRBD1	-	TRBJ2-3	CASSEGQGWADTQYF	TGTGCCAGCAGTGAAGGACAGGGGTGGGCAGATACGCAGTATTTT
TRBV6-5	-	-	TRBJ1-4	CASSYLSGYGEKLFF	TGTGCCAGCAGTTACCTGTCAGGGTACGGTGAAAAACTGTTTTTT
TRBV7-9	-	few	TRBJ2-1	CASSPPGGQFF	TGTGCCAGCAGCCCCCCCGGAGGGCAGTTCTTC
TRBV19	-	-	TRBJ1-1	CASSSLAVHTEAFF	TGTGCCAGCAGTAGCCTGGCCGTCCACACTGAAGCTTTCTTT
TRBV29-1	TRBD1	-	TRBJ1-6	CSVGDSNNSPLHF	TGCAGCGTGGGGGACAGTAACAATTCACCCCTCCACTTT
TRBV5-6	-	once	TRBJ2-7	CASSRRQFYEQYF	TGTGCCAGCAGCCGAAGACAGTTTTACGAGCAGTACTTC
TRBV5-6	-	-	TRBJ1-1	CASSLFLAGGTEAFF	TGTGCCAGCAGCTTGTTCCTAGCGGGGGGCACCGAAGCTTTCTTT
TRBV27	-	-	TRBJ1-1	CASSLRGVNTEAFF	TGTGCCAGCAGTTTACGGGGGGTTAACACTGAAGCTTTCTTT
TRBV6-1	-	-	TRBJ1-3	CASSGGVTIYF	TGTGCCAGCAGTGGTGGAGTCACCATATATTTT
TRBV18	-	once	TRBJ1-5	CASSPGRGNQPQHF	TGTGCCAGCTCACCGGGCAGGGGCAATCAGCCCCAGCATTTT
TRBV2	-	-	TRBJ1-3	CASSEKGPHSGNTIYF	TGTGCCAGCAGTGAAAAGGGGCCTCACTCTGGAAACACCATATATTTT
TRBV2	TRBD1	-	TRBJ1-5	CASRAGQGASQPQHF	TGTGCCAGCAGAGCAGGACAGGGGGCAAGTCAGCCCCAGCATTTT
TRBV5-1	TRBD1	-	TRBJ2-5	CASSPQGAETQYF	TGCGCCAGCAGCCCTCAGGGGGCGGAGACCCAGTACTTC
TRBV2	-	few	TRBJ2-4	CATLEGSDQYF	TGTGCCACCTTAGAAGGCAGCGATCAGTACTTC
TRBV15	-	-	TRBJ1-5	CATSREANQPQHF	TGTGCCACCAGCAGAGAGGCCAATCAGCCCCAGCATTTT
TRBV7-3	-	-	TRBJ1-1	CASSLNRNTEAFF	TGTGCCAGCAGCTTAAATAGGAACACTGAAGCTTTCTTT
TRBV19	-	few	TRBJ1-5	CASSIGGDLRHQPQHF	TGTGCCAGTAGTATAGGGGGGGACCTACGCCATCAGCCCCAGCATTTT
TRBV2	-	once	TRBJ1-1	CASSKNGALEEAFF	TGTGCCAGCAGTAAAAACGGAGCTTTGGAGGAAGCTTTCTTT
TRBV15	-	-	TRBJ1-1	CATSRDMVAAEAFF	TGTGCCACCAGCAGAGATATGGTCGCGGCTGAAGCTTTCTTT
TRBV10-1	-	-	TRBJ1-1	CASSAMRGTEAFF	TGCGCCAGCAGTGCGATGAGGGGGACTGAAGCTTTCTTT
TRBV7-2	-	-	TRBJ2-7	CASTPSQGPYEQYF	TGTGCCAGCACCCCTAGTCAGGGTCCCTACGAGCAGTACTTC
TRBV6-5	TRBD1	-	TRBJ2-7	CASSLYGTGEYEQYF	TGTGCCAGCAGTTTATATGGGACAGGGGAGTACGAGCAGTACTTC
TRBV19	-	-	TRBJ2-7	CASSILQGRVDEQYF	TGTGCCAGTAGTATTTTACAAGGGAGAGTGGACGAGCAGTACTTC
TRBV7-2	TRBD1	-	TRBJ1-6	CASSLGGTGINSPLHF	TGTGCCAGCAGCTTAGGGGGGACAGGGATTAATTCACCCCTCCACTTT
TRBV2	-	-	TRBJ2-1	CASSLSQGTYEQFF	TGTGCCAGCAGTCTAAGTCAGGGGACCTATGAGCAGTTCTTC
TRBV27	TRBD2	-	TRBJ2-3	CASRGLAGGPEVGTDTQYF	TGTGCCAGCAGGGGACTAGCGGGGGGGCCGGAGGTGGGCACAGATACGCAGTATTTT